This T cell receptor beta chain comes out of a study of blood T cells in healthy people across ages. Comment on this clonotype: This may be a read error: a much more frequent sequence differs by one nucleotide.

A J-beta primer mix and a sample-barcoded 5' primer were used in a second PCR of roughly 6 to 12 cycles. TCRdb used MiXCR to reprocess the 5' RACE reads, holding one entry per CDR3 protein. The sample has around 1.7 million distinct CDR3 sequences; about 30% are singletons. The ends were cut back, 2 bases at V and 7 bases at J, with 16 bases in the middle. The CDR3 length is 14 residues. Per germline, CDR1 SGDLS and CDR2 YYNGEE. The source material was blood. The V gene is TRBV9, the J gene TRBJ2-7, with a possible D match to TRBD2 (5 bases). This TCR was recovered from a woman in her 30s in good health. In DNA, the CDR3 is TGTGCCAGCAGCGTTCCGGGGTCCTACAATGAGCAGTACTTC. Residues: CASSVPGSYNEQYF.